This TCR beta chain is drawn from a study of blood T cell repertoires in COVID-19. As for the study in general: Nucleic acid was either cDNA or gDNA, and it came from T cells, B-cell-depleted T cells, or PBMCs.

Here immunoSEQ multiplex PCR was the method, and the copy in TCRdb shows in-frame clones only, minus some. Among 150,000 to 200,000 clones, about 88% were seen once, and the ten largest hold 5.5% to 8.5%. The J segment lost 2 bases and the V segment lost 3 bases, leaving 2 bases of the junction unmatched. This CDR3 is built from 14 residues. CDR1 is SGHRS and CDR2 is YFSETQ in the germline V gene. The sample comprised peripheral blood. The receptor was isolated from a woman of 80 years or more in a cohort sampled during active or convalescent COVID-19. The chain links TRBV5-1 to TRBJ1-5; 7 bases align to TRBD1. The CDR3 nucleotides are TGCGCCAGCAGCTCAGGGACAGGCAATCAGCCCCAGCATTTT. Protein: CASSSGTGNQPQHF.